The 32 T cell receptor beta chains below come from one sample, sequenced in a study of OX40 agonist ivuxolimab in advanced cancers. Sequencing was performed with immunoSEQ multiplex PCR; in TCRdb, only in-frame clones are kept and a portion is missing. The table has under 35,000 clones, 80% to 95% seen once. This sample comprised CD4+ or CD8+ T cells sorted from blood, obtained in a trial of the OX40 agonist ivuxolimab. These receptors originate from an adult with an advanced solid tumor such as melanoma, head and neck, liver or kidney cancer.

The table lists this clone with a few counts. The V gene is TRBV7-6, the J gene TRBJ1-3; unclear D gene. CDR3 length: 15 residues. The germline CDR1 and CDR2 sequences are SGHVS and FNYEAQ. The ends were cut back, 4 bases at V and 0 bases at J, with 10 bases in the middle. This CDR3 is CASSSDPSSGNTIYF. The CDR3 DNA reads TGTGCCAGCAGCTCCGATCCCAGCTCTGGAAACACCATATATTTT.

V usage is TRBV18 and J usage is TRBJ2-7; D is unresolved. The CDR3 contains 14 residues. Trimming cost V 2 bases and J 7 bases, with 15 bases left between them. Germline V gene sequence: CDR1 KGHSH, CDR2 LQKENI. CDR3 sequence (DNA): TGTGCCAGCTCACCAACGACCCCTTTCCGAGAGCAGTACTTC. It specifies CASSPTTPFREQYF.

This clone was counted a single time. The V call is TRBV6-5, the J call TRBJ2-7; no clear D gene. This CDR3 contains 13 residues. Germline CDR1 reads MNHEY; CDR2 reads SVGAGI. V was clipped by 4 bases and J by 3 bases, with 10 bases between them. The CDR3 protein is CASSSGAYYEQYF. The CDR3 bases are TGTGCCAGCAGTTCCGGCGCCTACTACGAGCAGTACTTC.

The chain employs TRBV7-9 and TRBJ2-1; 7 nucleotides align to TRBD2. Germline V gives CDR1 SEHNR, CDR2 FQNEAQ (reference sequence). V dropped 5 bases and J dropped 12; count of bases not matched to a gene: 7. The CDR3 runs 12 residues. CDR3 DNA sequence: TGTGCCAGCAGCCCTGGGGGAGGGTGGCAGTTCTTC. The encoded protein is CASSPGGGWQFF.

V usage is TRBV2 and J usage is TRBJ2-7; 9 bases agree with TRBD1. V lost 7 bases, J lost 5 bases, and 9 bases stayed unmatched. The length of the CDR3 is 14 residues. Germline CDR1 reads SNHLY; CDR2 reads FYNNEI. This CDR3 reads CASMDRGSADEQYF. Written as DNA, the CDR3 is TGTGCCAGCATGGACAGGGGTAGCGCGGACGAGCAGTACTTC. The variable domain in full, with the rest retrieved from reference TRBV2 and TRBJ2-7, is EPEVTQTPSHQVTQMGQEVILRCVPISNHLYFYWYRQILGQKVEFLVSFYNNEISEKSEIFDDQFSVERPDGSNFTLKIRSTKLEDSAMYFCASMDRGSADEQYFGPGTRLTVT.

CDR3: CASSPTSFNSGANVLTF. DNA of the CDR3: TGTGCCAGCAGCCCAACGAGTTTTAATTCTGGGGCCAACGTCCTGACTTTC. The chain carries TRBV11-2 and TRBJ2-6; D is ambiguous. Germline V gives CDR1 SGHAT, CDR2 FQNNGV. The CDR3 has 17 amino acids. The V end lost 5 bases, the J end lost 1 base, and 15 bases lay between the germline ends.

This sequence joins TRBV7-6 and TRBJ2-1; 7 bases match TRBD2. Unmatched junction bases numbered 3, after V lost 2 bases and J lost 8 bases. This CDR3 is built from 13 residues. Germline lookup yields CDR1 SGHVS and CDR2 FNYEAQ. CDR3 in amino acids: CASSLILADEQFF. CDR3 DNA sequence: TGTGCCAGCAGCTTAATCCTAGCGGATGAGCAGTTCTTC.

V usage is TRBV4-3 and J usage is TRBJ2-1; 12 positions match TRBD2. The length of the CDR3 is 17 residues. CDR1 LGHNA and CDR2 YSLEER come from the germline V gene. J was trimmed by 10 bases and V by 5 bases; bases with no gene match: 15. CDR3 sequence reads: CASSYAPYSSGRGEQFF. DNA of the CDR3: TGCGCCAGCAGCTATGCCCCCTATTCTAGCGGGAGGGGGGAGCAGTTCTTC.

The chain recombines TRBV18 with TRBJ2-3; possibly TRBD2 for D (6 bases). The CDR3 runs to 13 residues. CDR1 KGHSH and CDR2 LQKENI come from the germline V gene. V gave up 8 bases and J gave up 2 bases, with 11 bases separating them. CDR3 loop: CASAGSPTDTQYF. In DNA, the CDR3 is TGTGCCAGCGCCGGGAGCCCCACAGATACGCAGTATTTT.

The chain uses TRBV27 and TRBJ1-4, with D uncertain. CDR1 and CDR2 (germline): MNHEY, SMNVEV (reference sequence). Trimming pared 5 bases from V and 5 bases from J, leaving 12 bases between. The CDR3 length is 14 residues. The CDR3 DNA sequence: TGTGCCAGCAGTCTCAGATCCGCGAATGAAAAACTGTTTTTT. The encoded protein is CASSLRSANEKLFF.

The chain couples TRBV5-8 to TRBJ1-4; TRBD1 aligns across 8 bases. The length of the CDR3 is 13 residues. Germline CDR1 is SGHTS and CDR2 is YDEGEE. The J segment lost 8 bases and the V segment lost 3 bases, leaving 3 bases of the junction unmatched. The CDR3 region has the DNA TGTGCCAGCAGCTACGGACAGGGAGAAAAACTGTTTTTT. It is translated as CASSYGQGEKLFF. Full variable domain (outside the CDR3, taken from reference TRBV5-8 and TRBJ1-4): EAGVTQSPTHLIKTRGQQATLRCSPISGHTSVYWYQQALGLGLQFLLWYDEGEERNRGNFPPRFSGRQFPNYSSELNVNALELEDSALYLCASSYGQGEKLFFGSGTQLSVL.

The chain couples TRBV15 to TRBJ2-3; D remains unclear. CDR3 length: 13 amino acids. CDR1 is LNHNV and CDR2 is YYDKDF in the germline V gene (reference sequence). Trimming stripped 0 bases from V and 2 bases from J, with 3 bases between. The CDR3 sequence is CATSRDLTDTQYF. As DNA, the CDR3 is TGTGCCACCAGCAGAGATCTCACAGATACGCAGTATTTT.

The rearrangement uses TRBV4-1 and TRBJ2-1; D gene unclear. The germline gives CDR1 MGHRA, CDR2 YSYEKL. V was trimmed by 0 bases and J by 8 bases, leaving 5 bases between them. This CDR3 has 12 amino acids. The CDR3 bases are TGCGCCAGCAGCCAAGATCTCTATGAGCAGTTCTTC. This encodes CASSQDLYEQFF.

This rearrangement joins TRBV28 to TRBJ2-7, with TRBD2 matching over 7 bases. CDR1 MDHEN and CDR2 SYDVKM come from the germline V gene. CDR3 length: 13 residues. With V trimmed by 4 bases and J by 7 bases, 7 bases remained unmatched. CDR3 residues: CASSYVGGREQYF. CDR3 coding DNA: TGTGCCAGCAGTTACGTTGGCGGGAGAGAGCAGTACTTC.

The V call is TRBV19, the J call TRBJ2-7, with a weak D call TRBD1 (5 bases). V lost 3 bases, J lost 3 bases, and 12 bases lay in between. The germline V gene has CDR1 LNHDA and CDR2 SQIVND (reference sequence). The CDR3 consists of 14 residues. In DNA form, the CDR3 reads TGTGCCAGTAGTATGGGATCAGGGTTCTACGAGCAGTACTTC. It specifies CASSMGSGFYEQYF.

The chain employs TRBV19 and TRBJ1-1; D may be TRBD1 (6 bases). The CDR3 contains 15 residues. Trimming pared 10 bases from V and 0 bases from J, leaving 18 bases between. The V gene's germline CDR1 is LNHDA and CDR2 SQIVND (reference sequence). The CDR3 bases are TGTGCCACCTTAACCGGGACACGGTTGAACACTGAAGCTTTCTTT. Amino acids: CATLTGTRLNTEAFF.

DNA of the CDR3: TGTGCCAGCCTTTTTCGACAATACGAGCAGTACTTC. Its translation: CASLFRQYEQYF. This chain connects TRBV2 to TRBJ2-7, with D uncertain. Germline CDR1 SNHLY, CDR2 FYNNEI. V dropped 8 bases and J dropped 4 bases, with 12 bases sitting between them. The CDR3 totals 12 residues. Variable domain in full (rest from reference TRBV2 and TRBJ2-7): EPEVTQTPSHQVTQMGQEVILRCVPISNHLYFYWYRQILGQKVEFLVSFYNNEISEKSEIFDDQFSVERPDGSNFTLKIRSTKLEDSAMYFCASLFRQYEQYFGPGTRLTVT.

V and J are TRBV19 and TRBJ1-1; TRBD1 matches at 9 bases. CDR1 is LNHDA and CDR2 is SQIVND in the germline V gene (reference sequence). The CDR3 is 15 residues long. The V and J ends lost 5 bases and 4 bases, in that order; junction bases with no gene match: 8. This CDR3 is CASSSSGQGSTEAFF. Written as DNA, the CDR3 is TGTGCCAGTAGTTCTTCTGGACAGGGGAGCACTGAAGCTTTCTTT.

This clone was detected once. The J gene is TRBJ2-5, the V gene TRBV19; TRBD1 is a possible D gene (6 bases). The germline gives CDR1 LNHDA, CDR2 SQIVND (reference sequence). V was clipped by 5 bases and J by 4 bases, with 14 bases between them. The CDR3 has 14 amino acids. CDR3 in amino acids: CASSPEEGGETQYF. The CDR3 bases are TGTGCCAGTAGTCCAGAGGAAGGGGGAGAGACCCAGTACTTC.

The chain carries TRBV28 and TRBJ2-1, with 12 bases aligning to TRBD2. J was trimmed by 8 bases and V by 2 bases; bases with no gene match: 4. Germline values: CDR1 MDHEN, CDR2 SYDVKM. This CDR3 has 15 residues. The CDR3 sequence: CASSLTSGRRDEQFF. Here the CDR3 DNA reads TGTGCCAGCAGTTTAACTAGCGGGAGGAGGGATGAGCAGTTCTTC. Using reference TRBV28 and TRBJ2-1 for the parts outside the CDR3, the full variable domain is DVKVTQSSRYLVKRTGEKVFLECVQDMDHENMFWYRQDPGLGLRLIYFSYDVKMKEKGDIPEGYSVSREKKERFSLILESASTNQTSMYLCASSLTSGRRDEQFFGPGTRLTVL.

CDR3 in amino acids: CASSLAPPTSQYTGELFF. As DNA, the CDR3 is TGTGCCAGCAGCTTAGCCCCCCCCACTAGCCAATACACCGGGGAGCTGTTTTTT. The chain recombines TRBV7-6 with TRBJ2-2; possible D gene TRBD2, 6 bases. The CDR3 runs 18 residues. Germline assignment: CDR1 SGHVS and CDR2 FNYEAQ. V dropped 0 bases and J dropped 3 bases, with 17 bases sitting between them.

By sample fraction, this clone is medium-sized. The rearrangement links TRBV4-2 to TRBJ2-7; D ambiguous. Trimming pared 0 bases from V and 2 bases from J, leaving 14 bases between. This CDR3 region has 16 residues. Germline V CDR1 and CDR2: LGHNA, YNFKEQ. The DNA of the CDR3 is TGTGCCAGCAGCCAAGAATTCCGCGACGGAACCTACGAGCAGTACTTC. It translates to CASSQEFRDGTYEQYF.

The chain couples TRBV15 to TRBJ2-2; 14 bases line up with TRBD2. V trimming: 3 bases; J trimming: 7 bases; junction bases outside the gene matches: 10. The CDR3 sequence is 18 residues long. CDR1 and CDR2 from the germline V gene are LNHNV and YYDKDF (reference sequence). CDR3 loop: CATSSHHGTSGRVGELFF. CDR3 sequence (DNA): TGTGCCACCAGCAGCCACCACGGGACTAGCGGGAGAGTCGGGGAGCTGTTTTTT. Combining the CDR3 with reference TRBV15 and TRBJ2-2 gives the whole variable domain DAMVIQNPRYQVTQFGKPVTLSCSQTLNHNVMYWYQQKSSQAPKLLFHYYDKDFNNEADTPDNFQSRRPNTSFCFLDIRSPGLGDTAMYLCATSSHHGTSGRVGELFFGEGSRLTVL.

The rearrangement joins TRBV4-1 to TRBJ2-5, with 7 bases fitting TRBD1. The CDR3 is 15 residues long. The J segment lost 2 bases and the V segment lost 4 bases, leaving 7 bases of the junction unmatched. Germline V CDR1 and CDR2: MGHRA, YSYEKL. CDR3 protein: CASSPYGTVQETQYF. CDR3 sequence (DNA): TGCGCCAGCAGCCCGTATGGGACAGTTCAAGAGACCCAGTACTTC.

The chain is built from TRBV27 and TRBJ2-7; D is undetermined. V lost 2 bases and J 2 bases, leaving 10 bases between the germline ends. The germline V gene encodes CDR1 MNHEY and CDR2 SMNVEV (reference sequence). This CDR3 is built from 14 residues. CDR3 sequence: CASSLIGTPYEQYF. CDR3 bases: TGTGCCAGCAGTTTAATAGGCACTCCCTACGAGCAGTACTTC.

This clone was observed a single time. The chain is built from TRBV19 and TRBJ2-7; D is perhaps TRBD2 (5 bases). The CDR3 has 14 residues. The germline V and J ends were trimmed by 2 bases and 4 bases, with 12 bases remaining between them. Germline lookup yields CDR1 LNHDA and CDR2 SQIVND (reference sequence). DNA for the CDR3: TGTGCCAGTAGTATAACGCCGAGGGCTTACGAGCAGTACTTC. It encodes CASSITPRAYEQYF.

The rearrangement joins TRBV29-1 to TRBJ2-7; 7 bases are shared with TRBD1. The length of the CDR3 is 13 residues. Germline assignment: CDR1 SQVTM and CDR2 ANQGSEA. After removal of 2 bases from V and 1 base from J, the junction contained 2 bases not matched to a gene. CDR3 bases: TGCAGCGTTGAAACAGGGGAATCCTACGAGCAGTACTTC. It codes for CSVETGESYEQYF.

V gene TRBV7-9 combines with J gene TRBJ1-2; D is ambiguous. This CDR3 spans 15 amino acids. Germline-derived CDR1 and CDR2 are SEHNR and FQNEAQ (reference sequence). Deletions cut 2 bases from V and 2 bases from J, with 12 bases between. CDR3 DNA sequence: TGTGCCAGCAGCTTATCGTTAGATGGGAACTATGGCTACACCTTC. As protein: CASSLSLDGNYGYTF. Based on the CDR3 plus reference TRBV7-9 and TRBJ1-2, the full variable domain is DTGVSQNPRHKITKRGQNVTFRCDPISEHNRLYWYRQTLGQGPEFLTYFQNEAQLEKSRLLSDRFSAERPKGSFSTLEIQRTEQGDSAMYLCASSLSLDGNYGYTFGSGTRLTVV.

The J gene is TRBJ2-1, the V gene TRBV9, with D possibly matching TRBD2 (6 bases). CDR1 is SGDLS, CDR2 YYNGEE, per germline. V lost 0 bases, J lost 9 bases, and 19 bases lay in between. The CDR3 has 16 residues. For the CDR3, the DNA is TGTGCCAGCAGCGTAGACTCGGGGAGTGGGGGGATTGAGCAGTTCTTC. Its protein product is CASSVDSGSGGIEQFF.

V usage is TRBV28 and J usage is TRBJ2-1, with D hard to call. The CDR3 contains 15 residues. The germline V gene encodes CDR1 MDHEN and CDR2 SYDVKM. Trimming left V 5 bases short and J 10 bases short, with 21 bases between. CDR3 sequence: CASSLTPHRIPEQFF. CDR3 nucleotides: TGTGCCAGCAGTCTAACTCCACACCGAATCCCGGAGCAGTTCTTC.

The chain carries TRBV5-6 and TRBJ2-1; 14 positions match TRBD2. CDR3 length: 15 residues. Trimming cost V 4 bases and J 8 bases; bases outside gene matches: 5. Per the germline V gene, CDR1 is SGHDT and CDR2 is YYEEEE. CDR3: CASSPGTSGSHEQFF. The DNA for the CDR3 is TGTGCCAGCAGCCCCGGGACTAGCGGGAGTCATGAGCAGTTCTTC.

V gene TRBV20-1 combines with J gene TRBJ2-7; tentatively, D is TRBD2 (5 bases). Looked up from germline, CDR1 is DFQATT and CDR2 is SNEGSKA (reference sequence). The CDR3 is 11 amino acids. Trimming removed 6 bases from V and 7 bases from J, with 13 bases in between. As DNA, the CDR3 is TGCAGTGCGCGGGCCGAGTCAGAGCAGTACTTC. Residues: CSARAESEQYF.